This TCR beta chain was sequenced in a study of tumor-infiltrating lymphocytes in localized non-small cell lung cancer. The table came from immunoSEQ multiplex PCR; TCRdb's copy has only in-frame clones and leaves some out. Among around 9,600 clones listed, about 72% were seen once. CDR1 is SGDLS, CDR2 YYNGEE, per germline. This CDR3 comprises 17 residues. The J segment lost 6 bases and the V segment lost 0 bases, leaving 9 bases of the junction unmatched. The origin of this receptor is a human donor with non-small cell lung cancer. J is TRBJ2-3 and V is TRBV9, with TRBD1 identical over 11 bases. The sequencing sample was made of lung tumor tissue. The CDR3 coding sequence is TGTGCCAGCAGCGTAGCCCCCGGGACAGGGGGTAGGGATACGCAGTATTTT. This encodes CASSVAPGTGGRDTQYF. Full variable domain (missing parts from reference TRBV9 and TRBJ2-3): DSGVTQTPKHLITATGQRVTLRCSPRSGDLSVYWYQQSLDQGLQFLIQYYNGEERAKGNILERFSAQQFPDLHSELNLSSLELGDSALYFCASSVAPGTGGRDTQYFGPGTRLTVL.